Shown below are 3 T cell receptor beta chains from a single sample sequenced in a study of a mutant IDH1 vaccine in newly diagnosed glioma. Measured with immunoSEQ multiplex PCR; TCRdb has only the in-frame clones, and not every one. Of tens of thousands of clones in the sample, approximately 90% were seen once. For these receptors, no antigen is known. Time point reported: week 35, safety follow-up. All doses held 300 ug of mutant IDH1 20-mer peptide, with topical imiquimod. The sequencing here drew on PBMCs, taken from a glioma patient whose treatment included an IDH1 peptide vaccine. Every receptor here comes from a woman in her 40s with glioma.

This clone was counted between two and nine times. The rearrangement joins TRBV30 to TRBJ1-1, with 7 nucleotides matching TRBD1. The germline gives CDR1 GTSNPN, CDR2 SVGIG (reference sequence). This CDR3 has 12 amino acids. V lost 5 bases and J lost 3; bases outside the gene matches: 3. The CDR3 nucleotides read TGTGCCTGGGATACAGGGGACACTGAAGCTTTCTTT. It yields the protein CAWDTGDTEAFF.

V is TRBV7-4 and J is TRBJ1-5; 11 bases are shared with TRBD1. The germline V gene encodes CDR1 SGHVT and CDR2 SQSDAQ. The CDR3 is 16 amino acids. The V segment lost 4 bases and the J segment 2 bases; nucleotides outside the gene matches: 4. The CDR3 DNA sequence: TGTGCCAGCAGCTCTCCGGGACAGGGGGGCAATCAGCCCCAGCATTTT. It encodes CASSSPGQGGNQPQHF.

The chain carries TRBV19 and TRBJ2-2; TRBD2 aligns across 7 bases. Germline values: CDR1 LNHDA, CDR2 SQIVND (reference sequence). After removal of 5 bases from V and 7 bases from J, the junction contained 19 bases not matched to a gene. This CDR3 is built from 18 residues. CDR3 protein: CASSDPRDYSLGIGELFF. The DNA for the CDR3 is TGTGCCAGTAGTGATCCCCGGGACTACTCTTTGGGCATCGGGGAGCTGTTTTTT.